This T cell receptor beta chain was sequenced during a study of blood T cell repertoires in COVID-19. Background on the study: Samples taken during acute and convalescent COVID-19 were collected in the United States, Italy and Spain. T cells, B-cell-depleted T cells, or PBMCs provided the cDNA or gDNA that served as material.

As handled by the study authors: The authors estimated nucleated cell counts from reference gene primer amplification. Method: immunoSEQ multiplex PCR; TCRdb's copy keeps in-frame clones and lacks some. V, J and clone size were drawn from that table, and D and trimming were deduced from the DNA. The table lists a few hundred thousand clones, approximately 80% of them singletons. The length of the CDR3 is 18 residues. Germline V gives CDR1 LGHNA, CDR2 YSLEER. J lost 3 bases, V lost 2 bases, and 13 bases had no gene match. The chain combines TRBV4-3 with TRBJ1-1, with TRBD1 identical over 9 bases. The source is a woman aged 40 to 55 who had recovered from COVID-19. The sequencing input was peripheral blood. The CDR3 DNA sequence: TGCGCCAGCAGCCAAACGTACACAGGGGGCGCTTTATACACTGAAGCTTTCTTT. Its protein product is CASSQTYTGGALYTEAFF.